This T cell receptor (beta chain) was sequenced in a study of cytomegalovirus exposure and HLA in healthy donors. Study-wide results and caveats: Most sequenced TCRs were rare (though some public TCRs occurred in many donors). For cytomegalovirus status, the classifier reportedly gave diagnoses with high specificity and sensitivity. Specific recognition of CMV antigens was confirmed in vitro for a few chains (all CMV-associated). Altogether, more than 150 TCR beta chains were recorded as cytomegalovirus-associated.

The repertoire was sequenced with immunoSEQ multiplex PCR; TCRdb's copy has only in-frame clones and lacks some. The sample includes about 88,000 clones, 95% to 98% of them seen just once. This clone was found once. Its antigen is not identified. Sequenced input: PBMCs. The clonotype was recovered from a man aged 18 to 30 in good health and CMV-seronegative.

The CDR3 region is CASSPRGNTEAFF. CDR3 bases: TGTGCCAGCAGTCCCAGGGGGAACACTGAAGCTTTCTTT. The chain recombines TRBV27 with TRBJ1-1; D possibly corresponds to TRBD1 (6 bases). The CDR3 runs to 13 residues. V was shortened by 5 bases and J by 1 base, with 8 bases between the two germline ends. The V gene's germline CDR1 is MNHEY and CDR2 SMNVEV (reference sequence).